The table lists the clone carrying this TCR beta chain with many counts. Amplified material comprised TCR beta CDR3 regions derived from RNA transcripts. Investigators did first-round RT-PCR with HTBI primers, then second-round multiplex PCR. TCRdb independently ran MiXCR on the multiplex PCR reads; one entry per CDR3 protein. The sample includes more than 300,000 distinct CDR3 sequences, 15% to 17% seen only once; the top ten take roughly 7%. Trimming took 4 bases from V and 2 from J; bases not matched to a gene: 7. Germline lookup yields CDR1 LGHNA and CDR2 YNFKEQ. The CDR3 runs to 16 residues. This record belongs to a study of Graves' ophthalmopathy and Graves' hyperthyroidism. Stable hyperthyroidism referred to disease that showed no ophthalmopathy within 18 months of follow-up. Aged 18 to 65, the patients with hyperthyroidism had under 2 months' duration and were newly diagnosed. Additional autoimmune diseases, uncontrolled infections, pregnancy or lactation disqualified patients.

This TCR derives from a woman aged 18-29 years with stable Graves' hyperthyroidism. This chain links TRBV4-2 with TRBJ2-5; 10 nucleotides align to TRBD2. The sample comprised peripheral blood. CDR3 in DNA: TGTGCCAGCAGCCCCAGAGCGGGGGGGGTACAAGAGACCCAGTACTTC. Protein: CASSPRAGGVQETQYF.